This T cell receptor beta chain was observed in a study of long-term antiretroviral therapy in people with HIV. This clone occurred once. The libraries were made with immunoSEQ v3.0 at survey level. The repertoire was sequenced with immunoSEQ multiplex PCR; TCRdb's copy has only in-frame clones and lacks some. The sample carries more than 35,000 clones, about 86% recorded once. The sequence was obtained from a woman between 18 and 30 years old with HIV. The sequences come from unsorted PBMCs, collected just before starting antiretroviral therapy.

The CDR3 reads CASSPGTPPYEQYF. The CDR3 DNA follows: TGTGCCAGTAGCCCCGGGACACCCCCATACGAGCAGTACTTC. This chain uses TRBV19 with TRBJ2-7; D might be TRBD1 (6 bases). V lost 6 bases and J lost 4, with 16 bases in between. The CDR3 consists of 14 residues. CDR1 and CDR2 (germline): LNHDA, SQIVND (reference sequence).